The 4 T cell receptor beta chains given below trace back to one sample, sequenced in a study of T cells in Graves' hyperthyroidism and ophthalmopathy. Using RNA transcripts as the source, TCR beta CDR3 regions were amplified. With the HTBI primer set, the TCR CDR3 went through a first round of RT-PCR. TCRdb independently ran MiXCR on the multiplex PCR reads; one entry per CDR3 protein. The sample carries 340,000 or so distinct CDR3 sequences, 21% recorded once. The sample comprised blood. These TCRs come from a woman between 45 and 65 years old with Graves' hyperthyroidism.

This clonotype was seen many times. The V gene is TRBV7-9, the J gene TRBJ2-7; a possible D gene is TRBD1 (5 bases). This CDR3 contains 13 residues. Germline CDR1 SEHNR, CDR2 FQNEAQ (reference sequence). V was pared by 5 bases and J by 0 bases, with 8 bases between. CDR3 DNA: TGTGCCAGCAGCCCTGACAGCTCCTACGAGCAGTACTTC. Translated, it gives CASSPDSSYEQYF.

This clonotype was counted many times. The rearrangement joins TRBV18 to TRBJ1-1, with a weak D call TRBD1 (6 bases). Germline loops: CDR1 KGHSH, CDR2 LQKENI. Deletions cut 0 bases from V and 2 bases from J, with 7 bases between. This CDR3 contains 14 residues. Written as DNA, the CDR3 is TGTGCCAGCTCACCACCCGGGACAAACACTGAAGCTTTCTTT. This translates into CASSPPGTNTEAFF.

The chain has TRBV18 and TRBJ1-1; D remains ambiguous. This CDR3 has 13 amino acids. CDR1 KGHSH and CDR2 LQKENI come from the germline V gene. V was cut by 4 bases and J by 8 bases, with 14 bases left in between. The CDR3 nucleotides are TGTGCCAGCTCACAATTAGAAAATCTGGAAGCTTTCTTT. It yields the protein CASSQLENLEAFF.

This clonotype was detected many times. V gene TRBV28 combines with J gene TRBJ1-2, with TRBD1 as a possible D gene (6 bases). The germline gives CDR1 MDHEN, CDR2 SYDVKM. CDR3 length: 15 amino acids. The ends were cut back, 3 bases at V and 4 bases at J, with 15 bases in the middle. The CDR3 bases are TGTGCCAGCAGTTTCGTGGGGGCTGTTGGCTATGGCTACACCTTC. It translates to CASSFVGAVGYGYTF.